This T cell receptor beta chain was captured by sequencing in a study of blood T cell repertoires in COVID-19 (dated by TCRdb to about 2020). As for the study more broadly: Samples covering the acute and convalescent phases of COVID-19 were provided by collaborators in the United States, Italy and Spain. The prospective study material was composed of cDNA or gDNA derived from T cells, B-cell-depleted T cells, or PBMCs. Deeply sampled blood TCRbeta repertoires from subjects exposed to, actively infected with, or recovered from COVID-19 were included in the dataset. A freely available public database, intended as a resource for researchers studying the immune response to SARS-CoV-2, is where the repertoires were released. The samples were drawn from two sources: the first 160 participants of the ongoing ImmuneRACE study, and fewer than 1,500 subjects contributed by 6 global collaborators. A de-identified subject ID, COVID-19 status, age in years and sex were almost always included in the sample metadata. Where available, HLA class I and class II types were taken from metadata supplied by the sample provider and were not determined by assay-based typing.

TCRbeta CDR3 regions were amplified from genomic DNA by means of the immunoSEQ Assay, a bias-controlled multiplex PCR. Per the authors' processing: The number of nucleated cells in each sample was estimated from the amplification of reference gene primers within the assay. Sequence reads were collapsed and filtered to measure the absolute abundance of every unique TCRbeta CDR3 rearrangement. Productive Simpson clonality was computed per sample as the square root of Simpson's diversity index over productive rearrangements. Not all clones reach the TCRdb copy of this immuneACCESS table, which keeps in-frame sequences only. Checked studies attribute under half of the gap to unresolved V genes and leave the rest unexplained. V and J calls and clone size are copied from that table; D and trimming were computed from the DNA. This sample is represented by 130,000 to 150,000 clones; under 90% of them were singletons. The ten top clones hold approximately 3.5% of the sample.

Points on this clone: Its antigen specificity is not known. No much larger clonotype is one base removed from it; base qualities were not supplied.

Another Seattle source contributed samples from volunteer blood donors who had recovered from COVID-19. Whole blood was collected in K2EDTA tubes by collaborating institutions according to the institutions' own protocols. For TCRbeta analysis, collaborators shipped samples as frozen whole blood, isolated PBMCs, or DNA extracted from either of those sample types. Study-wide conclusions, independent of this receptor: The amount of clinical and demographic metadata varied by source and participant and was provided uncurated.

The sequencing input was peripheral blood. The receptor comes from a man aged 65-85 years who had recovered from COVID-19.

The CDR3 protein is CASSPRTGGQGEQYF. DNA sequence: TGTGCCAGCAGCCCCAGGACAGGAGGGCAAGGCGAGCAGTACTTC. The rearrangement joined TRBV11-2 to TRBJ2-7; the D segment could be TRBD1, given 7 matching bases. The cysteine opens and the phenylalanine closes a CDR3 of 15 amino acids. The DNA shown is the 45-base CDR3, in frame from base 1. At the junction V is shortened by 5 bases and J by 6 bases, with 20 bases in between. The germline V gene provides CDR1 SGHAT and CDR2 FQNNGV. Reference TRBV11-2 and TRBJ2-7 genes cover what lies past the CDR3, so the full variable domain is EAGVAQSPRYKIIEKRQSVAFWCNPISGHATLYWYQQILGQGPKLLIQFQNNGVVDDSQLPKDRFSAERLKGVDSTLKIQPAKLEDSAVYLCASSPRTGGQGEQYFGPGTRLTVT.